The 17 T cell receptor beta chains presented below share a single source sample, sequenced in a study of shared clonotypes between healthy human individuals. It was CD45RO-negative cells, positively selected for CCR7, that made up naive CD8 cells, with terminally differentiated effector memory CD45RA+ cells excluded. The data were produced by immunoSEQ multiplex PCR, yet TCRdb's version contains in-frame clones alone and is incomplete. The sample has about 2.1 million clones, approximately 92% seen once. The specimen was naive CD8+ T cells from PBMCs. Receptors were obtained from a man aged 18 to 29 in good health. Some clones in this sample may be carry-over from other donors' samples.

The chain carries TRBV4-1 and TRBJ2-7, with D possibly TRBD1 on 6 matching bases. The germline gives CDR1 MGHRA, CDR2 YSYEKL. The CDR3 consists of 19 residues. V lost 0 bases to trimming and J lost 2 bases, with 23 bases between them. The CDR3 bases are TGCGCCAGCAGCCAAGATAATACGATTAGGCAGGGGCGACCCTACGAGCAGTACTTC. It yields the protein CASSQDNTIRQGRPYEQYF.

The chain joins TRBV28 to TRBJ1-1; 9 nucleotides agree with TRBD1. J was trimmed by 3 bases and V by 3 bases; bases with no gene match: 11. The CDR3 has 17 amino acids. Germline CDR1 reads MDHEN; CDR2 reads SYDVKM. The CDR3 DNA reads TGTGCCAGCAGTTTGGCTACCGGGACAGGGATCCACACTGAAGCTTTCTTT. This translates into CASSLATGTGIHTEAFF.

The chain couples TRBV5-8 to TRBJ2-2; the D is unclear. V dropped 2 bases and J dropped 3 bases, with 11 bases sitting between them. This CDR3 is built from 15 residues. CDR1 and CDR2 (germline): SGHTS, YDEGEE. This chain's CDR3 is CASSFPGTYTGELFF. Written as DNA, the CDR3 is TGTGCCAGCAGCTTCCCCGGCACTTACACCGGGGAGCTGTTTTTT.

This chain connects TRBV27 to TRBJ1-1; D may be TRBD1 (6 bases). The ends were cut back, 3 bases at V and 3 bases at J, with 20 bases in the middle. Germline assignment: CDR1 MNHEY and CDR2 SMNVEV (reference sequence). The CDR3 length is 17 residues. The CDR3 reads CASSFFPPRGQDTEAFF. As DNA, the CDR3 is TGTGCCAGCAGTTTCTTCCCCCCCAGGGGTCAAGACACTGAAGCTTTCTTT.

The table lists this clone with a count of one. The chain recombines TRBV9 with TRBJ1-4; weak D call: TRBD1 (5 bases). The germline gives CDR1 SGDLS, CDR2 YYNGEE. The CDR3 consists of 16 residues. With 3 bases removed from V and 0 bases from J, the gap between germline ends came to 12 bases. CDR3: CASSAAGSPTNEKLFF. In nucleotides, the CDR3 is TGTGCCAGCAGCGCCGCAGGGAGCCCAACTAATGAAAAACTGTTTTTT.

V is TRBV7-9 and J is TRBJ2-7; D remains ambiguous. The length of the CDR3 is 13 residues. V was trimmed by 3 bases and J by 4 bases, leaving 10 bases between them. Germline-derived CDR1 and CDR2 are SEHNR and FQNEAQ (reference sequence). CDR3 residues: CASSFGTLYEQYF. CDR3 nucleotides: TGTGCCAGCAGCTTTGGCACCCTATACGAGCAGTACTTC.

This chain uses TRBV7-7 with TRBJ2-5; 15 bases fit TRBD2. J lost 5 bases, V lost 5 bases, and 3 bases had no gene match. Per the germline V gene, CDR1 is SSHAT and CDR2 is FNYEAQ (reference sequence). The CDR3 runs to 15 residues. The CDR3 here is CASSPGLAGGETQYF. CDR3 in DNA: TGTGCCAGCAGCCCAGGACTAGCGGGAGGGGAGACCCAGTACTTC.

This clone has just one count. This chain uses TRBV5-4 with TRBJ1-4; 8 bases agree with TRBD1. Trimming removed 5 bases from V and 5 bases from J; junction bases left unmatched: 5. This CDR3 is built from 14 residues. CDR1 and CDR2 (germline): SGHNT, YYREEE (reference sequence). CDR3: CASSSDRGNEKLFF. The CDR3 nucleotides are TGTGCCAGCAGTTCCGACAGGGGCAATGAAAAACTGTTTTTT.

This chain joins TRBV7-2 and TRBJ1-5; D is ambiguous. Trimming pared 5 bases from V and 0 bases from J, leaving 5 bases between. The CDR3 runs 13 residues. The germline CDR1 and CDR2 sequences are SGHTA and FQGNSA. As DNA, the CDR3 is TGTGCCAGCAGCCCTTCTAGCAATCAGCCCCAGCATTTT. It translates to CASSPSSNQPQHF.

J is TRBJ2-5 and V is TRBV7-9; TRBD1 matches at 10 bases. CDR3 length: 16 amino acids. V was clipped by 4 bases and J by 4 bases; unmatched bases: 9. Germline CDR1 is SEHNR and CDR2 is FQNEAQ (reference sequence). The CDR3 loop reads CASSSNRDRGSETQYF. CDR3 in DNA: TGTGCCAGCAGCTCGAACCGGGACAGGGGTTCAGAGACCCAGTACTTC.

CDR3 coding DNA: TGTGCCTGGGAGGGGGGGTACCCCGGGGAGCTGTTTTTT. Translating gives CAWEGGYPGELFF. The chain uses TRBV30 and TRBJ2-2; D might be TRBD2 (7 bases). Per germline, CDR1 GTSNPN and CDR2 SVGIG (reference sequence). V was shortened by 5 bases and J by 6 bases, with 13 bases between the two germline ends. The CDR3 loop spans 13 amino acids.

V is TRBV6-5 and J is TRBJ2-1, with D maybe TRBD1 (5 bases). Between the trimmed V and J ends, which lost 8 bases and 9 bases, there was a span of 11 bases. The CDR3 is made up of 11 amino acids. Per the germline V gene, CDR1 is MNHEY and CDR2 is SVGAGI. The DNA for the CDR3 is TGTGCCAGCCAGGGTACTGGTGAGCAGTTCTTC. Protein sequence: CASQGTGEQFF.

This clone is a singleton in its sample. The chain combines TRBV11-1 with TRBJ2-7; D is tentatively TRBD1 or TRBD2 (5 bases each). This CDR3 contains 13 residues. Germline values: CDR1 SGHAT, CDR2 FQDESV (reference sequence). Trimming removed 2 bases at V and 6 bases at J, with 11 bases between. The CDR3 reads CASSLNSGSEQYF. The CDR3 DNA is TGTGCCAGCAGCTTAAATTCAGGGAGCGAGCAGTACTTC.

The J gene is TRBJ1-5, the V gene TRBV6-1, with D tentatively TRBD1 (6 bases). Per the germline V gene, CDR1 is MNHNS and CDR2 is SASEGT. The V end was cut by 2 bases, the J end by 2 bases, with 13 bases between. The CDR3 is 16 residues long. The CDR3 region is CASSEFRGGGNQPQHF. For the CDR3, the DNA is TGTGCCAGCAGTGAATTTAGGGGGGGCGGCAATCAGCCCCAGCATTTT.

The rearrangement uses TRBV19 and TRBJ2-2; no clear D. In germline, CDR1 is LNHDA, CDR2 SQIVND (reference sequence). Trimming took 5 bases from V and 6 from J, leaving 10 bases between them. This CDR3 is 13 amino acids long. CDR3 nucleotides: TGTGCCAGTAGTGTGCTAGGTTCCGGGGAGCTGTTTTTT. Its translation: CASSVLGSGELFF. Drawing the rest from reference TRBV19 and TRBJ2-2, the complete variable domain is DGGITQSPKYLFRKEGQNVTLSCEQNLNHDAMYWYRQDPGQGLRLIYYSQIVNDFQKGDIAEGYSVSREKKESFPLTVTSAQKNPTAFYLCASSVLGSGELFFGEGSRLTVL.

The rearrangement joins TRBV11-2 to TRBJ1-2, with 7 bases matching TRBD1. The CDR3 is 16 residues long. The germline CDR1 and CDR2 sequences are SGHAT and FQNNGV. The junction had 9 bases not matched to a gene; V was cut back by 1 base and J by 4 bases. The CDR3 protein is CASSLGTGQISYGYTF. The CDR3 DNA sequence: TGTGCCAGCAGCTTAGGGACGGGACAGATCAGCTATGGCTACACCTTC.

The V and J genes are TRBV28 and TRBJ2-2; 9 nucleotides agree with TRBD1. This CDR3 has 15 amino acids. Germline values: CDR1 MDHEN, CDR2 SYDVKM. V lost 4 bases to trimming and J lost 6 bases; unmatched junction nucleotides: 6. The CDR3 bases are TGTGCCAGCAGTTCCCGGGACAGGGTACCCGGGGAGCTGTTTTTT. This sequence encodes CASSSRDRVPGELFF.